This T cell receptor beta chain derives from a study of cytomegalovirus exposure and HLA in healthy donors. Broader study findings: Available immune exposure information was restricted to CMV serostatus only.

PCR was performed using 60 Vbeta and 13 Jbeta primers. The assay was immunoSEQ multiplex PCR, and TCRdb's table has in-frame clones only and misses some. Of about 73,000 clones listed, 65% to 80% are singletons. Turning to this clone: Its matching antigen is unknown.

The CDR3 is 15 amino acids. V was cut by 3 bases and J by 4 bases, with 15 bases left in between. Per germline, CDR1 SGHKS and CDR2 YYEKEE (reference sequence). The TCR sequence derives from a man in his 70s in good health and CMV-seronegative. The gene calls are TRBV5-5 and TRBJ2-3, with D perhaps matching TRBD2 (5 bases). The material sequenced was PBMCs. In nucleotides, the CDR3 is TGTGCCAGCAGCTATCAATTGGGGAGACCAGATACGCAGTATTTT. Protein product: CASSYQLGRPDTQYF.